The present T cell receptor beta chain was sequenced within a study of early T cells in non-severe SARS-CoV-2 infection. Study details: Unsorted whole-blood RNA was sequenced in bulk, leaving chains unpaired.

Separate cDNA molecules each had unique molecular identifiers attached to them. TCRdb independently ran MiXCR on the 5' RACE reads; one entry per CDR3 protein. Of tens of thousands of distinct CDR3 sequences listed, about 6% are singletons. This clonotype was seen a few times. Germline CDR1 and CDR2: DFQATT and SNEGSKA (reference sequence). The CDR3 length is 14 residues. The junction had 4 bases not matched to a gene; V was cut back by 0 bases and J by 7 bases. The chain has TRBV20-1 and TRBJ2-2; 8 nucleotides line up with TRBD1. This receptor was obtained from an adult who was a healthcare worker with PCR-confirmed SARS-CoV-2 infection or an uninfected control (not recorded which). This material consisted of whole blood, taken at baseline. CDR3 region: CSARDRGRIGELFF. The CDR3 DNA reads as TGCAGTGCTAGAGACAGGGGGCGTATCGGGGAGCTGTTTTTT.